These 15 T cell receptor beta chains originate from one sample sequenced in a study of OX40 agonist ivuxolimab in advanced cancers. This table comes from immunoSEQ multiplex PCR, and its TCRdb copy is limited to in-frame clones, with some not included. The table records 75,000 to 100,000 clones, 89% of them present only once. Sequenced here: CD4+ or CD8+ T cells sorted from blood, sampled in a trial of the OX40 agonist ivuxolimab. Source of these receptors: an adult with an advanced solid tumor such as melanoma, head and neck, liver or kidney cancer.

The V call is TRBV5-1, the J call TRBJ2-3, with 12 bases lining up with TRBD2. The CDR3 length is 16 residues. Germline CDR1 is SGHRS and CDR2 is YFSETQ. V shed 2 bases and J 5 bases; nucleotides not matched to a gene: 6. The CDR3 is CASSFSSGRAGDTQYF. Here the CDR3 DNA reads TGCGCCAGCAGCTTCTCTAGCGGGAGGGCCGGAGATACGCAGTATTTT.

The chain uses TRBV28 and TRBJ2-3, with D possibly matching TRBD1 (6 bases). The V gene's germline CDR1 is MDHEN and CDR2 SYDVKM. Trimming took 2 bases from V and 4 from J, leaving 13 bases between them. The CDR3 is 15 amino acids. CDR3 DNA sequence: TGTGCCAGCAGTTTAGGGGACATGAGGGCAGATACGCAGTATTTT. Encoded protein: CASSLGDMRADTQYF.

The V gene is TRBV7-3, the J gene TRBJ2-1; a weak D match, TRBD1 (7 bases). CDR1 is SGHTA and CDR2 is FQGTGA in the germline V gene. V was cut by 1 base and J by 15 bases, with 13 bases left in between. The CDR3 extends over 12 amino acids. DNA of the CDR3: TGTGCCAGCAGCTTAAGGGGGGACAGACCGTTCTTC. Translation: CASSLRGDRPFF.

Here the CDR3 reads CASSPGEGAEETQYF. Written as DNA, the CDR3 is TGTGCCAGCAGCCCAGGGGAGGGGGCCGAAGAGACCCAGTACTTC. This chain connects TRBV7-9 to TRBJ2-5; D may match TRBD1 or TRBD2 (7 bases each). CDR3 size: 15 residues. Germline lookup yields CDR1 SEHNR and CDR2 FQNEAQ (reference sequence). Trimming pared 5 bases from V and 3 bases from J, leaving 16 bases between.

The rearrangement uses TRBV6-6 and TRBJ2-7; 7 nucleotides line up with TRBD1. Per the germline V gene, CDR1 is MNHNY and CDR2 is SVGAGI (reference sequence). This CDR3 is 14 amino acids long. Trimming took 2 bases from V and 5 from J; bases not matched to a gene: 6. The CDR3 sequence is CASSYAGGNNEQYF. The CDR3 DNA is TGTGCCAGCAGTTACGCAGGGGGAAACAACGAGCAGTACTTC.

The genes are TRBV19 and TRBJ2-2; D tentatively fits TRBD1 or TRBD2 (5 bases each). V lost 5 bases and J 4 bases, leaving 8 bases between the germline ends. In germline, CDR1 is LNHDA, CDR2 SQIVND (reference sequence). CDR3 length: 13 residues. The CDR3 spells CASSGTLTGELFF. The CDR3, as DNA: TGTGCCAGTAGTGGGACCCTCACCGGGGAGCTGTTTTTT. Variable domain in full (rest from reference TRBV19 and TRBJ2-2): DGGITQSPKYLFRKEGQNVTLSCEQNLNHDAMYWYRQDPGQGLRLIYYSQIVNDFQKGDIAEGYSVSREKKESFPLTVTSAQKNPTAFYLCASSGTLTGELFFGEGSRLTVL.

This clone was observed a single time. J is TRBJ2-2 and V is TRBV27; 11 bases map to TRBD2. The CDR3 totals 17 residues. The germline V gene encodes CDR1 MNHEY and CDR2 SMNVEV (reference sequence). V shed 3 bases, J shed 3 bases, and the junction held 6 bases outside the gene matches. As DNA, the CDR3 is TGTGCCAGCAGTTTCGAACTAGCGGGAGAGCACACCGGGGAGCTGTTTTTT. Its translation: CASSFELAGEHTGELFF.

V is TRBV13 and J is TRBJ2-7; D unresolved. V shed 1 base and J shed 3 bases, with 1 base lying between them. Germline-derived CDR1 and CDR2 are PRHDT and FYEKMQ (reference sequence). The CDR3 loop spans 11 amino acids. CDR3 protein: CASSLDYEQYF. CDR3 nucleotides: TGTGCCAGCAGCTTAGACTACGAGCAGTACTTC.

This clone was seen only a few times. Written as DNA, the CDR3 is TGTGCCAGCAGTACTGGGACAGGGGTGTCACCCCTCCACTTT. The encoded protein is CASSTGTGVSPLHF. The V call is TRBV28, the J call TRBJ1-6; 10 bases map to TRBD1. CDR1 and CDR2 from the germline V gene are MDHEN and SYDVKM. With V trimmed by 5 bases and J by 10 bases, 5 bases remained unmatched. This CDR3 is built from 14 residues.

The chain links TRBV9 to TRBJ1-6, with D tentatively TRBD1 (5 bases). Trimming pared 3 bases from V and 1 base from J, leaving 14 bases between. The CDR3 runs 17 residues. Looked up from germline, CDR1 is SGDLS and CDR2 is YYNGEE. CDR3: CASSEGMGRSYNSPLHF. CDR3 DNA: TGTGCCAGCAGCGAGGGGATGGGCAGGTCCTATAATTCACCCCTCCACTTT.

CDR3 amino acids: CASSLETAIYNEQFF. For the CDR3, the DNA is TGCGCCAGCAGCTTGGAGACAGCAATCTACAATGAGCAGTTCTTC. The chain is built from TRBV5-1 and TRBJ2-1; D might be TRBD1 (5 bases). Looked up from germline, CDR1 is SGHRS and CDR2 is YFSETQ. The CDR3 runs to 15 residues. V shed 0 bases and J shed 3 bases, with 10 bases lying between them.

The rearrangement links TRBV15 to TRBJ2-5; D call uncertain. Judging by the DNA end, TRBJ2-7 fits better; the J call may be wrong. Per the germline V gene, CDR1 is LNHNV and CDR2 is YYDKDF (reference sequence). The CDR3 is 14 residues long. The CDR3 sequence: CATSREAPAYEQYF. The CDR3 region has the DNA TGTGCCACCAGCAGAGAGGCGCCCGCCTACGAGCAGTACTTC.

This chain joins TRBV19 and TRBJ2-5; D tentatively reads TRBD1 or TRBD2 (5 bases each). V lost 5 bases, J lost 4 bases, and 20 bases lay in between. Germline V gene sequence: CDR1 LNHDA, CDR2 SQIVND (reference sequence). The CDR3 length is 16 residues. The DNA of the CDR3 is TGTGCCAGTAGTTCCCGCCCCCTAAGGGGACCAGAGACCCAGTACTTC. It translates to CASSSRPLRGPETQYF. The variable domain in full, completed from reference TRBV19 and TRBJ2-5, reads DGGITQSPKYLFRKEGQNVTLSCEQNLNHDAMYWYRQDPGQGLRLIYYSQIVNDFQKGDIAEGYSVSREKKESFPLTVTSAQKNPTAFYLCASSSRPLRGPETQYFGPGTRLLVL.

The J gene is TRBJ2-5, the V gene TRBV5-1; 9 bases align to TRBD2. In germline, CDR1 is SGHRS, CDR2 YFSETQ. The CDR3 has 16 amino acids. J gave up 0 bases and V 2 bases, and 5 bases lay outside the gene matches. As DNA, the CDR3 is TGCGCCAGCAGCTTCCGGGCTAGCGGGAACCAAGAGACCCAGTACTTC. Residues: CASSFRASGNQETQYF.

The chain links TRBV7-6 to TRBJ2-7; maybe TRBD2 (5 bases). The CDR3 spans 13 residues. In germline, CDR1 is SGHVS, CDR2 FNYEAQ. Trimming removed 0 bases from V and 2 bases from J, with 5 bases in between. The CDR3: CASSLAGAYEQYF. The CDR3 DNA sequence: TGTGCCAGCAGCTTAGCGGGAGCCTACGAGCAGTACTTC.